Sequencing of this T cell receptor beta chain was carried out in a study of T cell repertoires in cytomegalovirus infection. The wider study: Public TCR beta signatures indicated both CMV infection and matching HLA type.

One entry per CDR3 protein results from TCRdb running MiXCR on the reads. The top ten clones hold 2.5% of a sample with about 300,000 distinct CDR3 sequences, around 9.6% of them seen once. Study conclusions and caveats: In two of eight donors, the top clonotype was HLA-C-restricted CMV-specific. Identification of carriers of CMV plus the relevant HLA was performed using cumulative public TCR beta family frequency.

Details on this clonotype: The antigen remains unidentified.

The CDR3 totals 14 residues. Deletions cut 4 bases from V and 3 bases from J, with 13 bases between. Germline lookup yields CDR1 MNHEY and CDR2 SVGEGT. The rearrangement links TRBV6-2 or TRBV6-3 to TRBJ2-7; a weak D match, TRBD1 (6 bases). The clonotype comes from a human donor in good health (CMV status not recorded). Some clones in this sample may be carry-over from other donors' samples. The sequenced sample consisted of PBMCs. CDR3 coding DNA: TGTGCCAGCAGTTTATTCGGGACAAACTACGAGCAGTACTTC. It translates to CASSLFGTNYEQYF.